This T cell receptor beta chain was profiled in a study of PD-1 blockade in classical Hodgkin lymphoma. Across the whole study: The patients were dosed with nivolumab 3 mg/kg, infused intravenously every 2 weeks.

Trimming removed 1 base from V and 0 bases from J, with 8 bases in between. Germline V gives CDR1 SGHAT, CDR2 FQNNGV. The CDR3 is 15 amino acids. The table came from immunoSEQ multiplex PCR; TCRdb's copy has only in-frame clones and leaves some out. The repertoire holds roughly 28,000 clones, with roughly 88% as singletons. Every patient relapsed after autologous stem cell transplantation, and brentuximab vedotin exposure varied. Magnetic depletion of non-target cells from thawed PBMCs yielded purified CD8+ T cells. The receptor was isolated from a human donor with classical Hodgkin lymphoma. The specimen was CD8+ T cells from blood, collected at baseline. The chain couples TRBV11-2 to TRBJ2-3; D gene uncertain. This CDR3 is CASSLALSSTDTQYF. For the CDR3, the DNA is TGTGCCAGCAGCTTAGCCCTCTCTAGCACAGATACGCAGTATTTT.